Described below is a single T cell receptor beta chain sequence and its context. Its antigen is not identified. The CDR3 runs 15 residues. CDR1 is MGHDK, CDR2 SYGVNS, per germline. Trimming removed 0 bases from V and 6 bases from J; junction bases left unmatched: 4. The authors distributed each subset's genomic DNA evenly over several immunoSEQ plates. Sequenced by immunoSEQ multiplex PCR; TCRdb stores in-frame clones only, minus some. The table includes roughly 2.5 million clones, 85% to 95% detected once. This entry is derived from a study of shared clonotypes between healthy human individuals. General study findings and limits: Represented diversity, genetic and exposure-history alike, was limited by few donors. Non-shared clonotypes were found to have lower generation probabilities than the clonotypes that were shared by all four of the sorted-subset donors. Some naive CD4 clonotypes, around 4.9%, turned up in common across a few donors.

This chain uses TRBV25-1 with TRBJ2-1, with TRBD2 identical over 8 bases. The specimen was naive CD4+ T cells sorted from blood. Subset reported: CD45RA+ positively selected. The sequence was obtained from a man between 18 and 29 years old in good health. This CDR3 is CASSEYRTSSNEQFF. The CDR3 coding sequence is TGTGCCAGCAGTGAATATAGGACTAGCAGCAATGAGCAGTTCTTC.